The 9 T cell receptor beta chains in this list originate from one sample, sequenced in a study of cytomegalovirus exposure and HLA in healthy donors. Profiling relied on immunoSEQ multiplex PCR, and the TCRdb table lists in-frame clones only, not all of them. The sample holds 250,000 to 300,000 clones, just over 85% seen once. Material: PBMCs. The receptors were gathered from a woman between 18 and 29 years old in good health and CMV-seronegative.

The J gene is TRBJ1-6, the V gene TRBV5-1; 7 bases align to TRBD1. The CDR3 has 17 residues. Germline CDR1 and CDR2: SGHRS and YFSETQ. With 2 bases clipped from V and 7 bases from J, the junction kept 12 bases outside the gene matches. CDR3 region: CASSFRTGGQGNSPLHF. CDR3 bases: TGCGCCAGCAGCTTTCGGACAGGAGGCCAGGGGAATTCACCCCTCCACTTT. The variable domain in full, completed from reference TRBV5-1 and TRBJ1-6, reads KAGVTQTPRYLIKTRGQQVTLSCSPISGHRSVSWYQQTPGQGLQFLFEYFSETQRNKGNFPGRFSGRQFSNSRSEMNVSTLELGDSALYLCASSFRTGGQGNSPLHFGNGTRLTVT.

This clone was counted once. The chain links TRBV9 to TRBJ2-5, with D perhaps matching TRBD1 (7 bases). The CDR3 consists of 16 residues. The germline V gene encodes CDR1 SGDLS and CDR2 YYNGEE. The V end was cut by 4 bases, the J end by 4 bases, with 20 bases between. CDR3 DNA: TGTGCCAGCAGCCCAGGCAGGGGGGAATTAATAGAGACCCAGTACTTC. Amino acid sequence: CASSPGRGELIETQYF.

The chain uses TRBV9 and TRBJ2-1; 7 nucleotides align to TRBD2. The CDR3 extends over 15 amino acids. Germline CDR1 reads SGDLS; CDR2 reads YYNGEE. V shed 4 bases and J 4 bases; nucleotides not matched to a gene: 8. The CDR3 bases are TGTGCCAGCAGCCCCAGCGGGGAGTGGTACAATGAGCAGTTCTTC. Translating gives CASSPSGEWYNEQFF.

CDR3: CASSSRGGESLRKLFF. The CDR3 nucleotides read TGTGCCAGCAGTTCCCGGGGGGGGGAGTCCCTAAGGAAACTGTTTTTT. The V gene is TRBV28, the J gene TRBJ1-4; D perhaps matches TRBD1 (5 bases). Germline V gives CDR1 MDHEN, CDR2 SYDVKM. This CDR3 spans 16 amino acids. V gave up 4 bases and J gave up 11 bases, with 23 bases separating them.

In this sample, this clone turned up a few times. The rearrangement joins TRBV19 to TRBJ2-2; TRBD1 aligns across 10 bases. The CDR3 consists of 15 residues. The V gene's germline CDR1 is LNHDA and CDR2 SQIVND (reference sequence). J gave up 3 bases and V 6 bases, and 4 bases lay outside the gene matches. In DNA, the CDR3 is TGTGCCAGTAGCGTGGGACAGGGGTACACCGGGGAGCTGTTTTTT. Translating gives CASSVGQGYTGELFF.

This sequence joins TRBV6-6 and TRBJ2-7; D perhaps matches TRBD1 (6 bases). The CDR3 totals 14 residues. V lost 2 bases, J lost 3 bases, and 11 bases lay in between. Germline loops: CDR1 MNHNY, CDR2 SVGAGI (reference sequence). For the CDR3, the DNA is TGTGCCAGCAGTTACGAAAGGGGGAGCTACGAGCAGTACTTC. Translated, it gives CASSYERGSYEQYF.

This clone was seen just once. The genes are TRBV9 and TRBJ2-5; D may be TRBD1 (6 bases). The germline V gene has CDR1 SGDLS and CDR2 YYNGEE. Trimming left V 3 bases short and J 1 base short, with 10 bases between. The CDR3 consists of 14 residues. The CDR3 is CASSDRGGQETQYF. The DNA for the CDR3 is TGTGCCAGCAGCGATCGAGGGGGCCAAGAGACCCAGTACTTC.

The chain employs TRBV9 and TRBJ1-5; 9 bases match TRBD1. V gave up 3 bases and J gave up 4 bases; unmatched junction bases: 2. The CDR3 is 14 amino acids. Germline V gives CDR1 SGDLS, CDR2 YYNGEE. In DNA form, the CDR3 reads TGTGCCAGCAGCGAACAGGGGGCAAATCAGCCCCAGCATTTT. It yields the protein CASSEQGANQPQHF.

The V gene is TRBV30, the J gene TRBJ2-3; D is unclear. V was shortened by 3 bases and J by 0 bases, with 10 bases between the two germline ends. CDR1 GTSNPN and CDR2 SVGIG come from the germline V gene (reference sequence). The CDR3 covers 14 residues. The CDR3 here is CAWSALGSTDTQYF. The DNA for the CDR3 is TGTGCCTGGAGCGCTCTAGGAAGCACAGATACGCAGTATTTT.